The text below deals with one TCR beta chain. These data belong to a study of blood T cell repertoires in COVID-19. Original handling: Counts of nucleated cells, estimated from reference gene primer amplification, were obtained. The assay was immunoSEQ multiplex PCR, and TCRdb's table has in-frame clones only and misses some. D and trimming come from the DNA, and the V and J calls and clone size come from that table. Of around 250,000 clones listed, about 90% are singletons. Participants were aged about 18 to 90 years, lived in about 26 US areas, and enrolled virtually. The study assigned cohorts using participant-reported clinical history. V gave up 9 bases and J gave up 2 bases; unmatched junction bases: 4. CDR3 length: 12 residues.

Sequenced sample: PBMCs or T cells enriched from blood (not recorded which). This clonotype was sampled from a woman aged 40 to 50 who had been exposed to COVID-19. The chain links TRBV12-3 or TRBV12-4 to TRBJ2-7; the match to TRBD1 covers 7 bases. CDR3 sequence reads: CASRQGPYEQYF. The CDR3 DNA reads as TGTGCCAGTAGACAGGGCCCCTACGAGCAGTACTTC.